A single sample gave rise to the 2 T cell receptor beta chains below, sequenced in a study of blood T cell repertoires in COVID-19. Sequencing was performed with immunoSEQ multiplex PCR; in TCRdb, only in-frame clones are kept and a portion is missing. This table holds roughly 200,000 clones, 85% to 90% found once. The material sequenced was PBMCs or T cells enriched from blood (not recorded which). The origin of the receptors is a woman in her thirties with acute COVID-19.

The V and J genes are TRBV6-6 and TRBJ2-5; no clear D gene. V was clipped by 8 bases and J by 4 bases, with 17 bases between them. CDR3 size: 14 residues. CDR1 is MNHNY, CDR2 SVGAGI, per germline (reference sequence). The CDR3 sequence: CASSDTWRLETQYF. For the CDR3, the DNA is TGTGCCAGCTCTGATACGTGGAGACTAGAGACCCAGTACTTC.

This chain connects TRBV19 to TRBJ1-1; no firm D call. Germline assignment: CDR1 LNHDA and CDR2 SQIVND (reference sequence). V was cut by 3 bases and J by 0 bases, with 8 bases left in between. This CDR3 contains 14 residues. CDR3 in amino acids: CASSIGPMNTEAFF. The CDR3 DNA is TGTGCCAGTAGTATTGGGCCGATGAACACTGAAGCTTTCTTT.